These 15 T cell receptor beta chains were all obtained from the same sample, sequenced in a study of cytomegalovirus exposure and HLA in healthy donors. Primers included in the PCR were 60 Vbeta and 13 Jbeta primers. Sequenced by immunoSEQ multiplex PCR; TCRdb stores in-frame clones only, minus some. The data hold around 110,000 clones, with roughly 76% observed a single time. The sample taken for sequencing was PBMCs. Receptors were obtained from a man aged 25-40 years in good health and CMV-seronegative.

CDR3 bases: TGCGCCAGCAGCTTAAACATACAGGGGGCCCCCCAAGGGGTGGCTTTCTTT. Its protein is CASSLNIQGAPQGVAFF. The rearrangement joins TRBV5-1 to TRBJ1-1; 9 bases align to TRBD1. V lost 2 bases and J lost 11; bases outside the gene matches: 19. The germline V gene has CDR1 SGHRS and CDR2 YFSETQ. CDR3 size: 17 residues.

The V call is TRBV5-6, the J call TRBJ1-4; D gene unclear. V lost 5 bases and J lost 0, with 14 bases in between. This CDR3 contains 16 residues. The germline V gene has CDR1 SGHDT and CDR2 YYEEEE. The DNA for the CDR3 is TGTGCCAGCAGAAAAGGTCAGGAAGCAACTAATGAAAAACTGTTTTTT. Translated: CASRKGQEATNEKLFF.

Comment on this clone: A junction boundary mismatches the germline segment, possibly from a read error. This rearrangement joins TRBV5-1 to TRBJ1-6; no clear D. CDR1 is SGHRS and CDR2 is YFSETQ in the germline V gene. CDR3 length: 14 amino acids. CDR3 residues: CASSLDQTDSPLHF. CDR3 nucleotides: TGCGCCAGCAGTTTGGATCAAACGGATTCACCCCTCCACTTT.

The chain is built from TRBV2 and TRBJ1-5; 9 bases are a match to TRBD1. There are 15 residues in the CDR3. Germline V gives CDR1 SNHLY, CDR2 FYNNEI. Trimming removed 6 bases from V and 1 base from J; junction bases left unmatched: 4. The CDR3 loop reads CASSLGTGSNQPQHF. The CDR3 DNA reads TGTGCCAGCAGCTTAGGGACAGGGAGCAATCAGCCCCAGCATTTT.

DNA for the CDR3: TGCGCCAGCAGCACAACGGCAGGGAACACTGAAGCTTTCTTT. Protein: CASSTTAGNTEAFF. This chain uses TRBV5-1 with TRBJ1-1; D call uncertain. The germline V gene encodes CDR1 SGHRS and CDR2 YFSETQ. The CDR3 loop spans 14 amino acids. With 4 bases removed from V and 1 base from J, the gap between germline ends came to 11 bases.

The chain links TRBV23-1 to TRBJ1-1, with a weak D call TRBD1 (5 bases). TRBV23-1 is labeled an ORF, and its function is uncertain. V was shortened by 4 bases and J by 1 base, with 22 bases between the two germline ends. This CDR3 has 18 amino acids. The CDR3 sequence is CASSRAGRTHHPNTEAFF. The CDR3 DNA is TGCGCCAGCAGTCGTGCGGGACGGACCCATCATCCGAACACTGAAGCTTTCTTT.

The V gene is TRBV7-8, the J gene TRBJ2-7, with D tentatively TRBD1 (6 bases). The CDR3 sequence is 15 residues long. The germline V gene has CDR1 SGHVS and CDR2 FQNEAQ. V was trimmed by 4 bases and J by 1 base, leaving 14 bases between them. As DNA, the CDR3 is TGTGCCAGCAGCTGGGACCGGGACATTTCCTACGAGCAGTACTTC. Protein product: CASSWDRDISYEQYF.

This chain joins TRBV5-1 and TRBJ2-1, with TRBD1 matching over 8 bases. Trimming took 2 bases from V and 2 from J; bases not matched to a gene: 6. Germline V gene data show CDR1 as SGHRS and CDR2 as YFSETQ. The CDR3 is made up of 16 amino acids. For the CDR3, the DNA is TGCGCCAGCAGCTTAATCGACAGGGGAGCCTACAATGAGCAGTTCTTC. It translates to CASSLIDRGAYNEQFF. The full variable domain, its missing parts supplied by reference TRBV5-1 and TRBJ2-1, is KAGVTQTPRYLIKTRGQQVTLSCSPISGHRSVSWYQQTPGQGLQFLFEYFSETQRNKGNFPGRFSGRQFSNSRSEMNVSTLELGDSALYLCASSLIDRGAYNEQFFGPGTRLTVL.

The J gene is TRBJ2-7, the V gene TRBV5-4; TRBD1 agrees at 8 bases. Looked up from germline, CDR1 is SGHNT and CDR2 is YYREEE (reference sequence). Losses at the gene ends were 4 bases for V and 5 bases for J; bases not matched to a gene: 8. The CDR3 runs 14 residues. The CDR3 loop reads CASSPTGDSNEQYF. In nucleotides, the CDR3 is TGTGCCAGCAGCCCGACAGGGGATAGCAACGAGCAGTACTTC.

The chain combines TRBV30 with TRBJ2-5, with 7 bases aligning to TRBD1. The ends lost 3 bases at V and 4 bases at J; junction bases unmatched: 11. Germline CDR1 is GTSNPN and CDR2 is SVGIG (reference sequence). The CDR3 is 15 amino acids. The CDR3 DNA reads TGTGCCTGGAGCGAGGGGACAGATCTTACAGAGACCCAGTACTTC. Encoded protein: CAWSEGTDLTETQYF.

This chain links TRBV6-5 with TRBJ1-2; TRBD1 is a possible D gene (6 bases). Germline CDR1 reads MNHEY; CDR2 reads SVGAGI. The V end lost 5 bases, the J end lost 4 bases, and 14 bases lay between the germline ends. CDR3 length equals 14 residues. This chain's CDR3 is CASSEDRRLYGYTF. The CDR3 nucleotides are TGTGCCAGCAGTGAAGACAGGAGACTCTATGGCTACACCTTC.

Notes on this clone: Other DNA sequences of this sample code for an identical CDR3. The rearrangement uses TRBV7-9 and TRBJ2-7, with D unresolved. Germline CDR1 and CDR2: SEHNR and FQNEAQ (reference sequence). The CDR3 spans 11 residues. The V end lost 3 bases, the J end lost 2 bases, and 2 bases lay between the germline ends. The CDR3 DNA sequence: TGTGCCAGCAGCTTCACCTACGAGCAGTACTTC. This encodes CASSFTYEQYF. The full variable domain, rest sourced from reference TRBV7-9 and TRBJ2-7, is DTGVSQNPRHKITKRGQNVTFRCDPISEHNRLYWYRQTLGQGPEFLTYFQNEAQLEKSRLLSDRFSAERPKGSFSTLEIQRTEQGDSAMYLCASSFTYEQYFGPGTRLTVT.

The V gene is TRBV7-8, the J gene TRBJ2-3, with TRBD2 identical over 10 bases. The ends lost 0 bases at V and 0 bases at J; junction bases unmatched: 6. The CDR3 consists of 18 residues. Germline V gene sequence: CDR1 SGHVS, CDR2 FQNEAQ. The CDR3 DNA reads TGTGCCAGCAGCTTAGCGTTTGCTAGCGGGAGTAGCACAGATACGCAGTATTTT. This codes for CASSLAFASGSSTDTQYF.

In regard to this clone: Sequence at one end of the junction differs from germline and may be a read error. CDR3 sequence (DNA): TGCGCCAGCAGGGATACGCCGCTACAGGGTTCCGGGGAGCTGCTTTTT. Translation: CASRDTPLQGSGELLF. The chain couples TRBV5-1 to TRBJ2-2; maybe TRBD1 (6 bases). The CDR3 runs to 16 residues. Germline values: CDR1 SGHRS, CDR2 YFSETQ.

This chain uses TRBV5-1 with TRBJ2-1; D is possibly TRBD1 (5 bases). This CDR3 contains 15 residues. V lost 0 bases and J 6 bases, leaving 13 bases between the germline ends. Looked up from germline, CDR1 is SGHRS and CDR2 is YFSETQ. For the CDR3, the DNA is TGCGCCAGCAGCTTGGCCCCAGGACACATCAATGAGCAGTTCTTC. It is translated as CASSLAPGHINEQFF.